The clone carrying this TCR beta chain was observed at least ten times. The data were obtained in a study of T cells after yellow fever vaccination. Turning to the study itself: Preparing low-cell-number fractions relied on SMART-Seq v4 Ultra Low Input.

Looked up from germline, CDR1 is SGHRS and CDR2 is YFSETQ. V dropped 5 bases and J dropped 2; count of bases not matched to a gene: 5. This CDR3 is 14 amino acids long. TCR cDNA, made by 5'RACE template switching, carried an added universal primer site and UMIs. One entry per CDR3 protein, called by TCRdb with MiXCR from the 5' RACE reads. The sample has about 140,000 distinct CDR3 sequences, about 7% seen once. This TCR derives from a man aged 25-40 years who received the YFV17D yellow fever vaccine. This chain connects TRBV5-1 to TRBJ2-3; 7 bases agree with TRBD2. The sequencing used CD4+ T cells sorted from PBMCs, collected 10 days after the yellow fever booster vaccination. In DNA, the CDR3 is TGCGCCAGCAGTCCCGGGACTAACACAGATACGCAGTATTTT. It is translated as CASSPGTNTDTQYF.